This T cell receptor beta chain is from a study of cytomegalovirus exposure and HLA in healthy donors. Study overall: Early release data held approximately 81 million unique TCRs from HLA-typed donors. Study-wide points: Near-uniform donor sequencing depth was presumed by presence/absence analyses. It was reported in a later analysis that an Asian-associated ancestry cluster showed fewer N-insertions than the approximately 670-donor mean.

As regards this clone: Its antigen is still unknown.

Primers: 60 Vbeta forward and 13 Jbeta reverse. Method: immunoSEQ multiplex PCR; TCRdb's copy keeps in-frame clones and lacks some. This sample yields about 43,000 clones, of which roughly 64% are seen a single time; around 13% belongs to the top ten. Each donor's status was that of a healthy bone marrow donor. CDR1 SGHVS and CDR2 FQNEAQ come from the germline V gene. Trimming cost V 8 bases and J 0 bases, with 14 bases left between them. The CDR3 contains 16 residues. Sample: PBMCs. The gene calls are TRBV7-8 and TRBJ2-6; D is unresolved. The source of this sequence is a man between 60 and 75 years old in good health and CMV-seropositive. The CDR3 bases are TGTGCCAGCGGTTCTCACAACGCCTCTGGGGCCAACGTCCTGACTTTC. This sequence encodes CASGSHNASGANVLTF. Supplemented by reference TRBV7-8 and TRBJ2-6, the full variable domain reads GAGVSQSPRYKVAKRGQDVALRCDPISGHVSLFWYQQALGQGPEFLTYFQNEAQLDKSGLPSDRFFAERPEGSVSTLKIQRTQQEDSAVYLCASGSHNASGANVLTFGAGSRLTVL.